Included here is one T cell receptor beta chain sequence, with context. The data derive from a study of blood T cell repertoires in COVID-19. Study context: The United States, Italy and Spain provided the acute and convalescent COVID-19 samples.

This CDR3 spans 11 amino acids. Between the trimmed V and J ends, which lost 6 bases and 8 bases, there was a span of 7 bases. Germline V lookup: CDR1 ENHRY, CDR2 SYGVKD. Original handling: Amplification with reference gene primers provided the estimates of nucleated cell counts. Sequencing was performed with immunoSEQ multiplex PCR; in TCRdb, only in-frame clones are kept and a portion is missing. D and trimming come from the DNA, and the V and J calls and clone size come from that table. The sample records some 260,000 clones, over 75% being singletons. This TCR was recovered from a woman aged 40 to 55 who had recovered from COVID-19. The sequenced material came from peripheral blood. The rearrangement joins TRBV10-3 to TRBJ1-4; no firm D call. The CDR3 DNA reads TGTGCCATCAGGGTAGAAGAAAAACTGTTTTTT. This gives the protein CAIRVEEKLFF.